This TCR beta chain appears in the sequencing data of a study of PD-L1 blockade in urothelial cancer. The wider study: T cells were recovered from blood samples at a median of around 150,000.

Sequencing was performed with immunoSEQ multiplex PCR; in TCRdb, only in-frame clones are kept and a portion is missing. This table has 49,000 or so clones, about 82% appearing once. Regarding time point: pretreatment peripheral blood. The patients' disease, urothelial carcinoma, was locally advanced or metastatic. The sample was PBMCs, taken around atezolizumab (anti-PD-L1) treatment. This TCR derives from a man between 60 and 75 years old with urothelial cancer.

CDR3 loop: CASSEWAGGGDEAFF. CDR3 bases: TGTGCCAGCAGTGAATGGGCGGGGGGCGGTGATGAAGCTTTCTTT. The chain uses TRBV6-1 and TRBJ1-1, with D maybe TRBD1 (6 bases). The CDR3 spans 15 residues. Per the germline V gene, CDR1 is MNHNS and CDR2 is SASEGT. V gave up 2 bases and J gave up 7 bases, with 17 bases separating them.